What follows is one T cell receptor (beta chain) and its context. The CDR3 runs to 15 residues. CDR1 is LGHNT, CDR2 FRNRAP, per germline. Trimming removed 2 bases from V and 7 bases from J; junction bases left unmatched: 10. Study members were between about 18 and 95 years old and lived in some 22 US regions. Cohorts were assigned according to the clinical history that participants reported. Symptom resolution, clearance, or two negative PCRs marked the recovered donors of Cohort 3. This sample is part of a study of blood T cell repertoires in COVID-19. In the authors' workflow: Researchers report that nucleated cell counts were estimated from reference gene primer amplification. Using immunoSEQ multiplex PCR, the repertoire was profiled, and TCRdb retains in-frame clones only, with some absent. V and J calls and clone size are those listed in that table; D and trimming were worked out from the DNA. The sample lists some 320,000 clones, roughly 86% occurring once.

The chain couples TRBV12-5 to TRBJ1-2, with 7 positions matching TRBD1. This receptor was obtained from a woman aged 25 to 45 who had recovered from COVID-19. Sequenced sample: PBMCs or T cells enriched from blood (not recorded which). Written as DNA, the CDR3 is TGTGCTAGTGGTTTGTTTAAGGGGGCATCATCTGGCTACACCTTC. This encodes CASGLFKGASSGYTF.